This TCR beta chain stems from a study of cytomegalovirus exposure and HLA in healthy donors. Whole-study results and caveats: An observed cluster of highly shared sequence variants was recorded as a likely sequencing artifact. Common viral pathogens were later found to be apparently linked to several of the most significant clusters. In an earlier analysis, in about 530 donors, most V segments appeared productive either ~87% or ~30% of the time.

Concerning this clone: No antigen is known for it.

The donors (healthy individuals) were bone marrow donors. The study ran its PCR with 60 Vbeta and 13 Jbeta primers. Using immunoSEQ multiplex PCR, the repertoire was profiled, and TCRdb retains in-frame clones only, with some absent. The data hold approximately 100,000 clones, with approximately 80% observed a single time. The CDR3 has 11 residues. Trimming at V came to 5 bases and at J to 6 bases, leaving 2 bases not matched to a gene. Germline V CDR1 and CDR2: GTSNPN, SVGIG (reference sequence). Material for sequencing was PBMCs. The source of this sequence is a female donor in good health and CMV-seronegative. The J gene is TRBJ2-7, the V gene TRBV30; 9 nucleotides agree with TRBD1. In nucleotides, the CDR3 is TGTGCCTGGGACAGGGGGATCGAGCAGTACTTC. Its protein is CAWDRGIEQYF.